This T cell receptor (beta chain) was recorded in a study of control samples from healthy donors and cancer patients. Measured with immunoSEQ multiplex PCR; TCRdb has only the in-frame clones, and not every one. The sample consists of about 170,000 clones, about nine tenths of them appearing once. This clonotype was sampled from a woman in her twenties or thirties in good health. Material: blood.

The CDR3 here is CASSLRIYNEQFF. The CDR3 DNA follows: TGTGCCAGCAGTTTACGTATCTACAATGAGCAGTTCTTC. V is TRBV12-3 or TRBV12-4 and J is TRBJ2-1; D is unresolved. Trimming took 2 bases from V and 3 from J, leaving 5 bases between them. The CDR3 consists of 13 residues.